Listed below are T cell receptor beta chains from one sample, sequenced in a study of T cells in Graves' hyperthyroidism and ophthalmopathy. TCRdb redid the calling of the multiplex PCR reads with MiXCR, one entry per CDR3 protein. This sample has 370,000 or so distinct CDR3 sequences; about 13% occur once, and the top ten carry less than 25%. Sequenced sample: blood. The origin of the receptors is a man younger than 45 with Graves' hyperthyroidism that later progressed to Graves' ophthalmopathy. The CDR3 runs from the conserved cysteine through the conserved F or W. D genes are given only for firm matches. Not every row has a clone size; where given, it reads once, few, many or a size class.

size,V,J,D,CDR3,DNA
many,TRBV11-1,TRBJ2-1,-,CASSLLESGGRRQFF,TGTGCCAGCAGCTTACTGGAATCTGGGGGGCGCAGGCAGTTCTTC
few,TRBV15,TRBJ2-2,TRBD2,CATSRGGSGAGELFF,TGTGCCACCAGCCGCGGCGGTAGCGGGGCCGGGGAGCTGTTTTTT
few,TRBV12-5,TRBJ1-5,-,CASGLVQPQHF,TGTGCTAGTGGTTTGGTCCAGCCCCAGCATTTT
few,TRBV20-1,TRBJ2-3,-,CSASISSGSDTQYF,TGCAGTGCTAGTATCAGTTCAGGCTCAGATACGCAGTATTTT
many,TRBV12-3/TRBV12-4,TRBJ1-2,TRBD1,CASLQGRFGYTF,TGTGCCAGTCTACAGGGGCGGTTTGGCTACACCTTC
-,TRBV20-1,TRBJ1-1,-,CSAFPGSNTEAFF,TGCAGTGCTTTTCCCGGGTCAAACACTGAAGCTTTCTTT
few,TRBV5-1,TRBJ2-7,-,CASSTDSPYEQYF,TGCGCCAGCAGCACGGATTCCCCATACGAGCAGTACTTC
many,TRBV7-9,TRBJ2-2,TRBD1,CASSLVRDRPNTGELFF,TGTGCCAGCAGCTTAGTCCGGGACAGGCCAAACACCGGGGAGCTGTTTTTT
-,TRBV5-5,TRBJ2-1,TRBD1,CASSLGGTGSGDSYNEQFF,TGTGCCAGCAGCTTGGGTGGGACAGGGTCGGGGGACTCCTACAATGAGCAGTTCTTC
-,TRBV20-1,TRBJ2-3,TRBD1,CSARDYRQWTGTQYF,TGCAGTGCTAGAGATTACCGACAGTGGACAGGTACGCAGTATTTT
many,TRBV11-2,TRBJ2-2,-,CASSLDLTGELFF,TGTGCCAGCAGCTTAGATCTCACCGGGGAGCTGTTTTTT
few,TRBV30,TRBJ2-7,-,CACEPLLNEQYF,TGTGCCTGCGAACCACTTCTCAACGAGCAGTACTTC
-,TRBV29-1,TRBJ2-7,TRBD1,CSGWDRGYEQYF,TGCAGCGGGTGGGACAGGGGCTACGAGCAGTACTTC
-,TRBV9,TRBJ2-1,TRBD2,CASSAPSGGMNEQFF,TGTGCCAGCAGCGCCCCTAGCGGGGGGATGAATGAGCAGTTCTTC